These T cell receptor beta chains were read from a single sample in a study of blood T cell repertoires in COVID-19. Using immunoSEQ multiplex PCR, the repertoire was profiled, and TCRdb retains in-frame clones only, with some absent. The sample lists under 350,000 clones, around 89% occurring once. Sequencing input: peripheral blood. These receptors all come from a man in his forties with acute or convalescent COVID-19. Each CDR3 is given with its conserved first and last residue. Fields, in order: clone size, J gene, D gene, V gene, CDR3 DNA, CDR3 protein. A D gene is named only where the DNA matches it firmly. The size entry is marked missing in some rows and otherwise reads once, few, many or a size class.

clone size: .; J gene: TRBJ1-6; D gene: .; V gene: TRBV18; CDR3 DNA: TGTGCCAGCTCCGCCCGGGAGGATTCACCCCTCCACTTT; CDR3 protein: CASSAREDSPLHF
clone size: .; J gene: TRBJ2-3; D gene: TRBD1; V gene: TRBV10-1; CDR3 DNA: TGCGCCAGCAGTGACCACGACAGGGTGAACACAGATACGCAGTATTTT; CDR3 protein: CASSDHDRVNTDTQYF
clone size: few; J gene: TRBJ2-5; D gene: .; V gene: TRBV6-5; CDR3 DNA: TGTGCCGAGCAAAAGCGGGTTATACAAGAGACCCAGTACTTC; CDR3 protein: CAEQKRVIQETQYF
clone size: .; J gene: TRBJ1-1; D gene: TRBD1; V gene: TRBV7-2; CDR3 DNA: TGTGCCAGCAGCCCCCAGGGGGCCAGGGACACTGAAGCTTTCTTT; CDR3 protein: CASSPQGARDTEAFF
clone size: .; J gene: TRBJ2-4; D gene: .; V gene: TRBV15; CDR3 DNA: TGTGCCACCAGCAGAGTAGGACAGCCTCTAGCCAAAAACATTCAGTACTTC; CDR3 protein: CATSRVGQPLAKNIQYF
clone size: .; J gene: TRBJ1-3; D gene: .; V gene: TRBV4-1; CDR3 DNA: TGCGCCAGCAGCCAAGCGGCAGGGATTACTGGAAACACCATATATTTT; CDR3 protein: CASSQAAGITGNTIYF
clone size: .; J gene: TRBJ2-7; D gene: .; V gene: TRBV4-1; CDR3 DNA: TGCGCCAGCAGCCAAGGTGAGAGTCTCTCCTACGAGCAGTACTTC; CDR3 protein: CASSQGESLSYEQYF
clone size: .; J gene: TRBJ1-2; D gene: TRBD1; V gene: TRBV13; CDR3 DNA: TGTGCCAGCAGCTTAGGGTCCGGGACAGGGGCCTTTAACTATGGCTACACCTTC; CDR3 protein: CASSLGSGTGAFNYGYTF
clone size: once; J gene: TRBJ1-6; D gene: TRBD1; V gene: TRBV5-1; CDR3 DNA: TGCGCCAGCAGCCCGGAACAGGGGGGCATGTCACCCCTCCACTTT; CDR3 protein: CASSPEQGGMSPLHF
clone size: .; J gene: TRBJ2-7; D gene: .; V gene: TRBV4-1; CDR3 DNA: TGCGCCAGCAGCCTCGGCCCGGGACTGGCCTACGAGCAGTACTTC; CDR3 protein: CASSLGPGLAYEQYF
clone size: many; J gene: TRBJ1-1; D gene: .; V gene: TRBV6-2/TRBV6-3; CDR3 DNA: TGTGCCAGCAGTTACCAGGGGAGCACTGAAGCTTTCTTT; CDR3 protein: CASSYQGSTEAFF
clone size: .; J gene: TRBJ2-7; D gene: .; V gene: TRBV7-2; CDR3 DNA: TGTGCCAGCAGCTTAAGGGCACCGACAGGCCTCGGGGAGCAGTACTTC; CDR3 protein: CASSLRAPTGLGEQYF
clone size: .; J gene: TRBJ1-1; D gene: .; V gene: TRBV6-4; CDR3 DNA: TGTGCCAGCATCCTAGGATCTGAAGCTTTCTTT; CDR3 protein: CASILGSEAFF
clone size: .; J gene: TRBJ2-7; D gene: TRBD1; V gene: TRBV5-4; CDR3 DNA: TGTGCCAGCAGCAAGGGACAGGGCCCCGAGCAGTACTTC; CDR3 protein: CASSKGQGPEQYF
clone size: .; J gene: TRBJ2-7; D gene: TRBD2; V gene: TRBV4-1; CDR3 DNA: TGCGCCAGCACCGCGGGGGGCAGGTCCTACGAGCAGTACTTC; CDR3 protein: CASTAGGRSYEQYF
clone size: few; J gene: TRBJ1-5; D gene: .; V gene: TRBV4-2; CDR3 DNA: TGTGCCAGCAGCCAACAGGGGATAAGCAATCAGCCCCAGCATTTT; CDR3 protein: CASSQQGISNQPQHF
clone size: .; J gene: TRBJ1-5; D gene: .; V gene: TRBV6-6; CDR3 DNA: TGTGCCAGCCGGGGGGATTATCAGCCCCAGCATTTT; CDR3 protein: CASRGDYQPQHF
clone size: .; J gene: TRBJ2-5; D gene: .; V gene: TRBV15; CDR3 DNA: TGTGCCACTACAGTCCGGCCCAGGCAAGAGACCCAGTACTTC; CDR3 protein: CATTVRPRQETQYF